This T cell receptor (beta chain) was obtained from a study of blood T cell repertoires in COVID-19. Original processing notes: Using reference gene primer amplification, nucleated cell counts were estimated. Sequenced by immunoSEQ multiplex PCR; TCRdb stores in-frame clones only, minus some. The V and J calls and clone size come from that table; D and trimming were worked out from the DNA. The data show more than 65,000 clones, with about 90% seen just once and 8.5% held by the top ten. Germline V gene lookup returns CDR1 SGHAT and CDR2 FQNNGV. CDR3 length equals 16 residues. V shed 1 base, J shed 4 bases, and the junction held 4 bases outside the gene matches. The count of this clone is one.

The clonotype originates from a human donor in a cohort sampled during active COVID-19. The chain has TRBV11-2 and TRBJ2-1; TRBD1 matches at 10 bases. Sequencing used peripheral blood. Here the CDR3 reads CASSLGDRGSYNEQFF. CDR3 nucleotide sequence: TGTGCCAGCAGCTTAGGGGACAGGGGAAGTTACAATGAGCAGTTCTTC.